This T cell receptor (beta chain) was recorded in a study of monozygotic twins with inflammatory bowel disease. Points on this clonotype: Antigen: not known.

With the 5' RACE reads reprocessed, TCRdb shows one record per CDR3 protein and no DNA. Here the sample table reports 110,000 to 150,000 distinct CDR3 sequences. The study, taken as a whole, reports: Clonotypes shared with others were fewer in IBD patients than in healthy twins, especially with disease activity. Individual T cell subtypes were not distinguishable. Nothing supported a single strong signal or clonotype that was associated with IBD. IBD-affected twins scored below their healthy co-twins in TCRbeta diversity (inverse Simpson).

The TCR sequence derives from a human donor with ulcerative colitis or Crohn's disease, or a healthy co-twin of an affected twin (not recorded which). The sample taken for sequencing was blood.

The CDR3 region is CSANTRNTEAFF. This chain links TRBV20-1 with TRBJ1-1. This CDR3 has 12 residues. Germline CDR1 is DFQATT and CDR2 is SNEGSKA (reference sequence).